A single T cell receptor (beta chain) is shown here with its context. What it recognizes is unknown. Previously, flow cytometry had revealed CD8+CD57+ cell expansion in the patients chosen for sequencing. As a group, the patients uniformly had severe acquired aplastic anemia. Genomic DNA served as template for TCR beta VDJ and CDR3 profiling. TCRdb independently ran MiXCR on the reads; one entry per CDR3 protein. The sample holds about 470,000 distinct CDR3 sequences, about a third seen once. V was trimmed by 5 bases and J by 1 base, leaving 15 bases between them. CDR3 length: 15 amino acids. CDR1 SGHNT and CDR2 YYREEE come from the germline V gene (reference sequence). The data were taken from a study of CD8+CD57+ T cells in acquired aplastic anemia. Findings of the study overall: Overlapping CD8+ CDR3 repertoires of patients and controls contained some 27 shared sequences.

The chain recombines TRBV5-4 with TRBJ1-1; D call uncertain. This TCR was recovered from a human donor with aplastic anemia. Sequenced: sorted CD4+, CD8+, or CD8+CD57+ T cells (not recorded which) from PBMCs. CDR3 residues: CASSRVLGPNTEAFF. The CDR3 nucleotides read TGTGCCAGCAGTCGGGTCCTCGGACCGAACACTGAAGCTTTCTTT.